The 18 T cell receptor beta chains below all came from one sample that was sequenced in a study of control samples from healthy donors and cancer patients. Produced via immunoSEQ multiplex PCR; TCRdb's table is partial and in-frame only. The sample shows fewer than 250,000 clones, roughly nine tenths of them seen only once. Material: blood. The receptors come from a man between 25 and 39 years old in good health.

This clone showed up just once. This chain joins TRBV28 and TRBJ2-7; 8 nucleotides match TRBD1. The V gene end was trimmed by 8 bases and the J gene end by 5 bases; junction bases not matched to a gene: 5. Per germline, CDR1 MDHEN and CDR2 SYDVKM. The CDR3 has 12 residues. In DNA, the CDR3 is TGTGCCAGCCTCAGGGGGCGCGACGAGCAGTACTTC. Amino acids: CASLRGRDEQYF.

The rearrangement uses TRBV7-3 and TRBJ2-7, with TRBD2 identical over 9 bases. V dropped 2 bases and J dropped 2; count of bases not matched to a gene: 4. The CDR3 length is 15 residues. Germline V gene sequence: CDR1 SGHTA, CDR2 FQGTGA. CDR3 protein: CASSLGPSGAYEQYF. CDR3 nucleotide sequence: TGTGCCAGCAGCTTAGGGCCTAGCGGGGCCTACGAGCAGTACTTC.

J is TRBJ2-3 and V is TRBV5-6; tentatively, D is TRBD1 or TRBD2 (6 bases each). V dropped 3 bases and J dropped 1 base, with 21 bases sitting between them. Germline V gene lookup returns CDR1 SGHDT and CDR2 YYEEEE. The CDR3 length is 18 residues. CDR3 DNA: TGTGCCAGCAGCTCGGAGAGGGGGGAAGCCCGTCGCACAGATACGCAGTATTTT. It yields the protein CASSSERGEARRTDTQYF.

The J gene is TRBJ2-7, the V gene TRBV7-6; D might be TRBD1 (8 bases). This CDR3 spans 15 amino acids. The V end was cut by 4 bases, the J end by 7 bases, with 20 bases between. Germline CDR1 and CDR2: SGHVS and FNYEAQ. The CDR3 loop reads CASSSGQGLMGEQYF. Here the CDR3 DNA reads TGTGCCAGCAGCTCAGGACAGGGACTAATGGGGGAGCAGTACTTC.

The chain recombines TRBV7-9 with TRBJ2-2; 7 nucleotides align to TRBD1. CDR1 and CDR2 from the germline V gene are SEHNR and FQNEAQ (reference sequence). V was pared by 11 bases and J by 1 base, with 7 bases of the junction left unmatched. The CDR3 loop spans 14 amino acids. Written as DNA, the CDR3 is TGTGCCGGAGTAAGGACAGGGAACACCGGGGAGCTGTTTTTT. Translation: CAGVRTGNTGELFF. The complete variable domain, with remaining parts taken from reference TRBV7-9 and TRBJ2-2, reads DTGVSQNPRHKITKRGQNVTFRCDPISEHNRLYWYRQTLGQGPEFLTYFQNEAQLEKSRLLSDRFSAERPKGSFSTLEIQRTEQGDSAMYLCAGVRTGNTGELFFGEGSRLTVL.

The CDR3 is CASSATGGVYEQYF. The CDR3 DNA follows: TGTGCCAGTAGTGCGACAGGGGGCGTTTACGAGCAGTACTTC. The V call is TRBV19, the J call TRBJ2-7, with TRBD1 identical over 10 bases. With V trimmed by 5 bases and J by 4 bases, 5 bases remained unmatched. The CDR3 extends over 14 amino acids. Germline V CDR1 and CDR2: LNHDA, SQIVND (reference sequence).

The V and J genes are TRBV7-9 and TRBJ1-1, with no clear D. The CDR3 has 14 amino acids. Germline loops: CDR1 SEHNR, CDR2 FQNEAQ (reference sequence). With 4 bases removed from V and 3 bases from J, the gap between germline ends came to 12 bases. CDR3 protein: CASSYAGSDTEAFF. Written as DNA, the CDR3 is TGTGCCAGCAGCTACGCCGGGAGCGACACTGAAGCTTTCTTT.

In nucleotides, the CDR3 is TGTGCCACCAGTGATCCTACAGGGGAGGTTCAGCCCCAGCATTTT. Its translation: CATSDPTGEVQPQHF. V is TRBV24-1 and J is TRBJ1-5, with TRBD1 matching 7 bases. The V and J ends lost 3 bases and 6 bases, in that order; junction bases with no gene match: 7. The CDR3 contains 15 residues. Per germline, CDR1 KGHDR and CDR2 SFDVKD.

J is TRBJ1-4 and V is TRBV6-1; D is unresolved. There are 13 residues in the CDR3. CDR1 and CDR2 (germline): MNHNS, SASEGT. V was clipped by 3 bases and J by 8 bases, with 10 bases between them. Here the CDR3 DNA reads TGTGCCAGCAGTGATCCCCCGGTCGAAAAACTGTTTTTT. Translation: CASSDPPVEKLFF.

The table lists this clone with a count of one. The genes are TRBV24-1 and TRBJ1-2; D unresolved. This CDR3 comprises 15 residues. Trimming took 3 bases from V and 1 from J, leaving 11 bases between them. CDR1 is KGHDR, CDR2 SFDVKD, per germline. As DNA, the CDR3 is TGTGCCACCAGTGATCGGGCAGCTAATAACTATGGCTACACCTTC. It specifies CATSDRAANNYGYTF.

The rearrangement uses TRBV9 and TRBJ2-6; D is possibly TRBD1 or TRBD2 (5 bases each). The CDR3 length is 14 residues. CDR1 is SGDLS and CDR2 is YYNGEE in the germline V gene. Trimming removed 3 bases from V and 4 bases from J, with 8 bases in between. The CDR3 protein is CASSAGTGANVLTF. In DNA, the CDR3 is TGTGCCAGCAGCGCAGGGACCGGGGCCAACGTCCTGACTTTC.

The rearrangement joins TRBV18 to TRBJ1-1; 7 bases map to TRBD1. V lost 4 bases, J lost 2 bases, and 4 bases stayed unmatched. The CDR3 covers 14 residues. Germline V lookup: CDR1 KGHSH, CDR2 LQKENI. The CDR3 bases are TGTGCCAGCTCACTGACAGGGAGTAACACTGAAGCTTTCTTT. Translating gives CASSLTGSNTEAFF.

The chain links TRBV7-6 to TRBJ1-1, with D maybe TRBD1 (6 bases). V was pared by 5 bases and J by 0 bases, with 10 bases between. CDR1 is SGHVS, CDR2 FNYEAQ, per germline. CDR3 size: 14 residues. The CDR3 nucleotides are TGTGCCAGCAGCAAGCAGGGGATGAACACTGAAGCTTTCTTT. Protein sequence: CASSKQGMNTEAFF.

The J gene is TRBJ1-6, the V gene TRBV3-1 (or the pseudogene TRBV3-2), with a tentative D call TRBD1 (6 bases). The CDR3 has 14 amino acids. Germline CDR1 reads LGHDT; CDR2 reads YNNKEL (reference sequence). V gave up 2 bases and J gave up 9 bases, with 11 bases separating them. DNA for the CDR3: TGTGCCAGCAGCCAACGAACAGGGAGTTCACCCCTCCACTTT. Its protein product is CASSQRTGSSPLHF.

V usage is TRBV6-1 and J usage is TRBJ2-1; TRBD2 matches 10 bases. The CDR3 consists of 14 residues. Looked up from germline, CDR1 is MNHNS and CDR2 is SASEGT. Losses at the gene ends were 1 base for V and 15 bases for J; bases not matched to a gene: 9. The CDR3 nucleotides read TGTGCCAGCAGTGAAGTTCTAGCGGGGGATTCGGCGTTCTTC. As protein: CASSEVLAGDSAFF.

Of note for this clone: At one of its ends the junction is not consistent with the germline gene, which may arise from a read error. In the same sample, other DNA sequences code for this CDR3. V and J are TRBV13 and TRBJ2-7, with 7 bases fitting TRBD1. Germline loops: CDR1 PRHDT, CDR2 FYEKMQ (reference sequence). CDR3 length equals 13 residues. CDR3 residues: CASSLGQVGEQYF. CDR3 nucleotides: TGCGCCAGCAGCCTCGGACAGGTCGGCGAGCAGTACTTC.

Points on this clone: The sample holds other DNA sequences that translate to the same CDR3. The chain employs TRBV19 and TRBJ2-4; 7 bases map to TRBD1. Looked up from germline, CDR1 is LNHDA and CDR2 is SQIVND (reference sequence). The CDR3 covers 14 residues. V lost 0 bases to trimming and J lost 4 bases; unmatched junction nucleotides: 0. The CDR3: CASSIDRGKNIQYF. DNA for the CDR3: TGTGCCAGTAGTATAGACAGGGGGAAAAACATTCAGTACTTC. Full variable domain (missing parts from reference TRBV19 and TRBJ2-4): DGGITQSPKYLFRKEGQNVTLSCEQNLNHDAMYWYRQDPGQGLRLIYYSQIVNDFQKGDIAEGYSVSREKKESFPLTVTSAQKNPTAFYLCASSIDRGKNIQYFGAGTRLSVL.

This rearrangement joins TRBV11-2 to TRBJ2-7; weak D call: TRBD1 (8 bases). This CDR3 region has 16 residues. The ends were cut back, 1 base at V and 2 bases at J, with 15 bases in the middle. Germline assignment: CDR1 SGHAT and CDR2 FQNNGV. CDR3 nucleotide sequence: TGTGCCAGCAGCTTAGCCGGACAGGGAGGGGCCTACGAGCAGTACTTC. It yields the protein CASSLAGQGGAYEQYF. Together with reference TRBV11-2 and TRBJ2-7, the CDR3 gives the full variable domain: EAGVAQSPRYKIIEKRQSVAFWCNPISGHATLYWYQQILGQGPKLLIQFQNNGVVDDSQLPKDRFSAERLKGVDSTLKIQPAKLEDSAVYLCASSLAGQGGAYEQYFGPGTRLTVT.